Listed below are T cell receptor beta chains from one sample, sequenced in a study of T cells in Graves' hyperthyroidism and ophthalmopathy. MiXCR was run by TCRdb on the multiplex PCR reads, yielding one entry per CDR3 protein. The sample consists of roughly 700,000 distinct CDR3 sequences, 15% to 20% of them appearing once. The sequenced material came from blood. The source of these receptors is a man in his forties or fifties with Graves' hyperthyroidism. CDR3s include the opening cysteine and the closing phenylalanine or tryptophan. A D gene is named only where the DNA matches it firmly. Expanded clones are given a class, and other clones once, few, many or no size at all.

TRBV7-9	TRBJ1-2	TRBD1	many	CASSSTGEGYGYTF	TGTGCCAGCAGCTCGACAGGGGAGGGGTATGGCTACACCTTC
TRBV6-1	TRBJ1-2	NA	NA	CASSRTQNYGYTF	TGTGCCAGCAGCCGTACTCAGAACTATGGCTACACCTTC
TRBV3-1	TRBJ2-1	TRBD2	NA	CASSPEREGRISNEQFF	TGTGCCAGCAGCCCCGAGCGGGAGGGCCGGATAAGCAATGAGCAGTTCTTC
TRBV27	TRBJ2-1	TRBD1	many	CASSLTGGFREQFF	TGTGCCAGCAGTTTAACAGGGGGCTTCCGGGAGCAGTTCTTC
TRBV28	TRBJ2-7	TRBD1	many	CASSLWQGAGEQYF	TGTGCCAGCAGTTTATGGCAGGGGGCTGGCGAGCAGTACTTC
TRBV28	TRBJ1-1	NA	many	CASSLIEGIMEAFF	TGTGCCAGCAGTCTAATCGAGGGGATCATGGAAGCTTTCTTT
TRBV30	TRBJ2-2	TRBD1	few	CAWSDGTGKGLNTGELFF	TGTGCCTGGAGTGACGGGACAGGGAAGGGGTTGAACACCGGGGAGCTGTTTTTT
TRBV29-1	TRBJ2-3	NA	NA	CSVEDLGGRTDTQYF	TGCAGCGTTGAAGATCTTGGGGGGCGCACAGATACGCAGTATTTT
TRBV2	TRBJ2-5	NA	many	CASSVRASWEETQYF	TGTGCCAGCAGTGTCCGGGCCTCCTGGGAAGAGACCCAGTACTTC
TRBV11-2	TRBJ2-5	TRBD1	medium-sized	CASSWGDRGETQYF	TGTGCCAGCAGCTGGGGGGACAGGGGAGAGACCCAGTACTTC
TRBV20-1	TRBJ2-2	NA	few	CSASLGGNTGELFF	TGCAGTGCTAGCCTTGGGGGGAACACCGGGGAGCTGTTTTTT
TRBV5-1	TRBJ1-4	TRBD1	many	CASSAGQGAREKLFF	TGCGCCAGCAGTGCCGGACAGGGGGCGCGTGAAAAACTGTTTTTT
TRBV19	TRBJ2-2	TRBD2	NA	CASSKTSGFTGELFF	TGTGCCAGTAGTAAGACTAGCGGGTTCACCGGGGAGCTGTTTTTT
TRBV28	TRBJ2-7	NA	few	CASSWVRGRAYEQYF	TGTGCCAGCAGTTGGGTCAGGGGAAGGGCCTACGAGCAGTACTTC
TRBV30	TRBJ1-5	NA	NA	CAWSIDGNQPQHF	TGTGCCTGGAGTATCGACGGGAATCAGCCCCAGCATTTT
TRBV7-2	TRBJ1-1	NA	many	CASSLLDRPRNTEAFF	TGTGCCAGCAGCTTGCTCGACAGGCCCAGGAACACTGAAGCTTTCTTT
TRBV30	TRBJ2-3	TRBD1	NA	CAWRRTGIDTQYF	TGTGCCTGGAGGCGGACAGGGATAGATACGCAGTATTTT
TRBV6-1	TRBJ2-6	NA	NA	CASSANLGAGANVLAF	TGTGCCAGCAGTGCGAACCTAGGCGCTGGGGCCAACGTCCTGGCTTTC
TRBV10-2	TRBJ1-3	NA	many	CASAPNPSGNTIYF	TGCGCCAGCGCCCCGAACCCTTCTGGAAACACCATATATTTT
TRBV3-1	TRBJ1-4	NA	NA	CASSQTHGAREKLFF	TGTGCCAGCAGCCAGACCCACGGGGCCCGCGAAAAACTGTTTTTT
TRBV12-3/TRBV12-4	TRBJ1-5	TRBD1	many	CASSFAGGGQPQHF	TGTGCCAGCAGTTTCGCAGGGGGAGGTCAGCCCCAGCATTTT
TRBV28	TRBJ1-1	NA	few	CASVGGAGSEAFF	TGTGCCAGTGTCGGGGGGGCAGGATCTGAAGCTTTCTTT
TRBV6-2/TRBV6-3	TRBJ2-1	NA	few	CASRIQGPNEQFF	TGTGCCAGCAGGATACAGGGTCCCAATGAGCAGTTCTTC
TRBV28	TRBJ1-2	NA	many	CASSLVGGVDYGYTF	TGTGCCAGCAGTTTAGTAGGCGGGGTTGACTATGGCTACACCTTC
TRBV9	TRBJ1-4	NA	NA	CASSVEGATYEKLIF	TGTGCCAGCAGCGTAGAAGGGGCTACTTATGAAAAACTGATTTTT
TRBV2	TRBJ2-3	NA	NA	CASSQTVSSTDTQYF	TGTGCCAGCAGTCAGACTGTCTCTAGCACAGATACGCAGTATTTT
TRBV3-1	TRBJ2-2	TRBD1	NA	CATRDRGLTGELFF	TGTGCCACTCGGGACAGGGGGCTCACCGGGGAGCTGTTTTTT
TRBV7-2	TRBJ2-5	NA	NA	CASSRVQETQYF	TGTGCCAGCAGCCGCGTTCAAGAGACCCAGTACTTC
TRBV20-1	TRBJ2-2	TRBD2	NA	CSARDLTGGFGELFF	TGCAGTGCTAGAGATTTGACGGGAGGATTCGGGGAGCTGTTTTTT
TRBV13	TRBJ2-4	NA	many	CASSLRGGHKNIQYF	TGTGCCAGCAGCTTACGAGGGGGACACAAAAACATTCAGTACTTC
TRBV4-1	TRBJ2-3	NA	few	CASSSAEGTDTQYF	TGCGCCAGCAGCAGCGCGGAGGGCACAGATACGCAGTATTTT
TRBV25-1	TRBJ2-5	TRBD2	NA	CASREGIGGTSRETQYF	TGTGCCAGCAGGGAAGGGATCGGGGGGACCTCCCGAGAGACCCAGTACTTC
TRBV27	TRBJ2-7	NA	many	CASTPRDTYEQYF	TGTGCCAGCACCCCGAGGGACACCTACGAGCAGTACTTC
TRBV5-1	TRBJ1-1	NA	many	CASSSWTAENTEAFF	TGCGCCAGCAGCTCGTGGACAGCCGAGAACACTGAAGCTTTCTTT
TRBV29-1	TRBJ2-7	NA	few	CSVVQGGYEQYF	TGCAGCGTTGTTCAGGGAGGCTACGAGCAGTACTTC
TRBV18	TRBJ1-2	NA	few	CASSPRSIRNYGYTF	TGTGCCAGCTCACCACGTTCGATACGGAACTATGGCTACACCTTC
TRBV7-6	TRBJ2-2	NA	few	CASRPGQANTGELFF	TGTGCCAGCAGACCCGGACAAGCGAACACCGGGGAGCTGTTTTTT
TRBV12-3/TRBV12-4	TRBJ2-7	NA	many	CASSLREGGYEQYF	TGTGCCAGCAGTCTCCGTGAAGGGGGCTACGAGCAGTACTTC
TRBV5-1	TRBJ2-1	TRBD2	few	CASSLVRRESYNEQFF	TGCGCCAGCAGCTTGGTAAGGCGGGAGTCCTACAATGAGCAGTTCTTC
TRBV5-1	TRBJ1-1	NA	many	CASSPQGYDTEAFF	TGCGCCAGCAGCCCACAGGGCTACGACACTGAAGCTTTCTTT
TRBV5-1	TRBJ2-1	TRBD1	NA	CASSLDRGLNEQFF	TGCGCCAGCAGTCTGGACAGGGGGTTAAATGAGCAGTTCTTC
TRBV11-2	TRBJ2-2	TRBD2	many	CASSSGLAGGPGELFF	TGTGCCAGCAGCTCAGGACTAGCGGGAGGCCCCGGGGAGCTGTTTTTT
TRBV29-1	TRBJ1-5	TRBD1	NA	CSVVGDSGNQPRHF	TGCAGCGTGGTAGGGGACAGTGGCAATCAGCCCCGGCATTTT
TRBV12-3/TRBV12-4	TRBJ1-2	TRBD1	many	CASSLGGDSYGYTF	TGTGCCAGCAGCCTAGGGGGGGACAGCTATGGCTACACCTTC
TRBV19	TRBJ2-7	NA	many	CASSTGFLREQYF	TGTGCCAGTAGTACAGGGTTTCTTCGTGAGCAGTACTTC
TRBV5-1	TRBJ1-4	TRBD1	many	CASSGTGEGEKLFF	TGCGCCAGCAGCGGAACAGGGGAGGGGGAAAAACTGTTTTTT